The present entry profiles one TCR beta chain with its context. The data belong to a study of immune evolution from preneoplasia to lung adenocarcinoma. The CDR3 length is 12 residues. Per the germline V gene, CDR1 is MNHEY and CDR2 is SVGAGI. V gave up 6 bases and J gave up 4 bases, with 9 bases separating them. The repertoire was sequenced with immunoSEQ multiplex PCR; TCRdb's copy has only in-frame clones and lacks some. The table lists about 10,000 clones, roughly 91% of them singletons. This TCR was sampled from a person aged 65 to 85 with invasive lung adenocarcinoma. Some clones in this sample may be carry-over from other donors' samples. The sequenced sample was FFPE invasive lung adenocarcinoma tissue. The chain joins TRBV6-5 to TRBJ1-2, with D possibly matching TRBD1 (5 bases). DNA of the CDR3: TGTGCCAGCAGGCAGGGTGGCTATGGCTACACCTTC. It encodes CASRQGGYGYTF.